This T cell receptor (beta chain) stems from a study of blood T cell repertoires in COVID-19 (dated by TCRdb to the early 2020s). In terms of the full investigation: Samples covering the acute and convalescent phases of COVID-19 were provided by collaborators in the United States, Italy and Spain. The dataset comprised deeply sampled blood TCRbeta repertoires from subjects exposed to, actively infected with, or recovered from COVID-19. The material from the prospective study consisted of cDNA or gDNA derived from T cells, B-cell-depleted T cells, or PBMCs. Sample metadata almost always included a de-identified subject ID, COVID-19 status, age in years and sex. Samples were obtained from the ongoing ImmuneRACE study (first 160 participants) and from approximately 1,200 subjects provided by 6 global collaborators. A freely available public database, intended as a resource for researchers studying the immune response to SARS-CoV-2, is where the repertoires were released. Where HLA class I and class II types were available, the types were taken from metadata supplied by the sample provider, not from assay-based typing.

With regard to this clone: The antigen it recognizes is unknown. No per-base quality is available; no much larger clone lies one base away.

TCRbeta CDR3 regions were amplified from genomic DNA using the immunoSEQ Assay, a bias-controlled multiplex PCR. Per the authors' processing: Within the assay, amplification of reference gene primers was used to estimate how many nucleated cells each sample contained. To quantify the absolute abundance of each unique TCRbeta CDR3 rearrangement, sequence reads were collapsed and filtered. For each sample, productive Simpson clonality was calculated by taking the square root of Simpson's diversity index across productive rearrangements. TCRdb mirrors the immuneACCESS table, restricted to in-frame sequences. Some clones are absent from its copies; in checked studies, under half trace to an unresolved V gene, and the reason for the others is unknown. The D gene and trimming were derived from the DNA, and the V and J assignments and clone size from that table. This sample has 110,000 or so clones in its table, and roughly three quarters of those were observed once. The top ten hold over 6.5% of the sample.

Each collaborating institution followed its own protocols to collect whole blood in K2EDTA tubes. For TCRbeta analysis, collaborator samples were shipped as frozen whole blood, as isolated PBMCs, or as DNA extracted from either sample type. Results and caveats for the whole study, not just this receptor: How much clinical and demographic metadata was included differed by source and by participant, and the metadata was provided uncurated.

Sequences were obtained from peripheral blood. This TCR was sampled from a human donor in a cohort sampled during active COVID-19.

The DNA sequence is as follows: TGTGCCAGTAGTACCGGGACTAGCAACACCGGGGAGCTGTTTTTT. It is translated as CASSTGTSNTGELFF. The V gene is TRBV19 and the J gene is TRBJ2-2; 9 bases in the middle match TRBD2. Clipping removes 4 bases from V and 2 bases from J, with 2 as the unmatched junction base count. From the cysteine through the phenylalanine, the CDR3 covers 15 amino acids. Solely the CDR3 DNA is kept, with 45 bases framed from the first base. In the germline V gene (reference sequence), CDR1 corresponds to LNHDA and CDR2 to SQIVND.